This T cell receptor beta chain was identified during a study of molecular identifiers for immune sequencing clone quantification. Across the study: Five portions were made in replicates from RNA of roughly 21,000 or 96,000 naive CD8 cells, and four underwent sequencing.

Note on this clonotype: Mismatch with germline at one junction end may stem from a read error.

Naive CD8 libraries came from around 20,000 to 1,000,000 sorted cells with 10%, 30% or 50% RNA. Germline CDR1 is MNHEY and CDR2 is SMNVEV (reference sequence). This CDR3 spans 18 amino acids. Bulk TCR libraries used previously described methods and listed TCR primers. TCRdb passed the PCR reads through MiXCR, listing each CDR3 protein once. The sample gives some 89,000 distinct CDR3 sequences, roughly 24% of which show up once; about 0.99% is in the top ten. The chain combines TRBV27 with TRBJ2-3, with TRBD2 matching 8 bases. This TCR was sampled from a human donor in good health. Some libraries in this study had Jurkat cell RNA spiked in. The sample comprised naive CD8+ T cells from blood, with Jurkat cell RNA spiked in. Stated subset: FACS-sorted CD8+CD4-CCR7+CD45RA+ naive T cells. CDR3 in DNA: TGTGCCAGCAGTTCTATTGCCCCGGGGGGGGCCAGCACAGATGCGCAGTATTTT. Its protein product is CASSSIAPGGASTDAQYF.